The clone carrying this T cell receptor (beta chain) was observed a handful of times. The entry originates in a study of CD8+ T cells in alopecia areata. Treatment noted: oral pan-JAK inhibitor, 5-10 mg twice daily. Researchers took lesional scalp punch biopsies and peripheral blood from people who were alopecia areata patients. After isolation, RNA underwent reverse transcription to generate cDNA as the sequencing template. Assay used: immunoSEQ multiplex PCR; TCRdb lists only in-frame clones, some missing. This table holds approximately 210,000 clones, about 40% found once. The receptor's source is a human donor with alopecia areata. The starting material was CD4+ T cells sorted from blood, obtained around week 36, from a patient treated with tofacitinib.

CDR3 amino acids: CASSQATGNTEAFF. Here the CDR3 DNA reads TGCGCCAGCAGCCAAGCAACAGGAAACACTGAAGCTTTCTTT. The J gene is TRBJ1-1, the V gene TRBV4-1; TRBD1 is a possible D gene (5 bases). V gave up 1 base and J gave up 2 bases, with 8 bases separating them. Per germline, CDR1 MGHRA and CDR2 YSYEKL. This CDR3 contains 14 residues.